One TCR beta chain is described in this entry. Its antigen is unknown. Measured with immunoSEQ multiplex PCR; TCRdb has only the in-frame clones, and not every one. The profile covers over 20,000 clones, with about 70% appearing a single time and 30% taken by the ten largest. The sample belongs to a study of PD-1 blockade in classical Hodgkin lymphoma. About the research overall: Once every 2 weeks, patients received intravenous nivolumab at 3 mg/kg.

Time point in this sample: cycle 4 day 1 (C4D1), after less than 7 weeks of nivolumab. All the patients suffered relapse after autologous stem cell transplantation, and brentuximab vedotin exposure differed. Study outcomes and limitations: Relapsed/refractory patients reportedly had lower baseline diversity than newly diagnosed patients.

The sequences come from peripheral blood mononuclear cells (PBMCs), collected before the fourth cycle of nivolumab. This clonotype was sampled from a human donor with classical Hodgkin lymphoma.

This CDR3 is CASSLILGSPLHF. The CDR3 bases are TGTGCCAGCAGCCTTATTTTAGGTTCACCCCTCCACTTT. J is TRBJ1-6 and V is TRBV5-5, with D unresolved. Germline CDR1 and CDR2: SGHKS and YYEKEE (reference sequence). The CDR3 spans 13 residues. V lost 4 bases, J lost 9 bases, and 11 bases lay in between.